The 9 T cell receptor beta chains presented below share a single source sample, sequenced in a study of T cells in Graves' hyperthyroidism and ophthalmopathy. Amplification of TCR beta CDR3 regions used RNA as the template. The HTBI primer set was used in a first-round RT-PCR of the TCR CDR3. MiXCR, applied by TCRdb to the multiplex PCR reads, yields one record per CDR3 protein. The table records about 640,000 distinct CDR3 sequences, about 20% of them present only once. Sequenced material: blood. The receptors stem from a man younger than 45 with Graves' ophthalmopathy.

The chain is built from TRBV5-1 and TRBJ2-1; the D call may be TRBD1 or TRBD2 (5 bases each). The V gene's germline CDR1 is SGHRS and CDR2 YFSETQ. The CDR3 has 16 residues. V was clipped by 0 bases and J by 2 bases, with 12 bases between them. The CDR3 sequence is CASSLVGDVPYNEQFF. The CDR3 DNA follows: TGCGCCAGCAGCTTGGTGGGGGATGTCCCCTACAATGAGCAGTTCTTC.

Many counts were recorded for this clonotype. The V call is TRBV28, the J call TRBJ1-2, with a tentative D call TRBD1 (6 bases). Per the germline V gene, CDR1 is MDHEN and CDR2 is SYDVKM. This CDR3 has 14 amino acids. Trimming left V 6 bases short and J 4 bases short, with 15 bases between. For the CDR3, the DNA is TGTGCCAGCAGGCTAGGGACAACAGGCTATGGCTACACCTTC. Its protein product is CASRLGTTGYGYTF.

The chain links TRBV20-1 to TRBJ1-1, with 8 bases fitting TRBD1. Per the germline V gene, CDR1 is DFQATT and CDR2 is SNEGSKA (reference sequence). This CDR3 region has 14 residues. V lost 1 base, J lost 0 bases, and 1 base stayed unmatched. CDR3 DNA: TGCAGTGCTAGAGGGACAGGGATGAACACTGAAGCTTTCTTT. This sequence encodes CSARGTGMNTEAFF.

V usage is TRBV3-2 and J usage is TRBJ1-6; the table assigns TRBD1, which was not confirmed against the DNA. TRBV3-2 is labeled a pseudogene. The length of the CDR3 is 15 residues. The CDR3 region is CASSHATGYNSPLHF. The CDR3 DNA is TGTGCCAGCAGCCACGCGACAGGCTATAATTCACCCCTCCACTTT.

This clonotype was observed at least ten times. This chain joins TRBV18 and TRBJ2-7; possible D gene TRBD2, 7 bases. The CDR3 spans 14 residues. Germline assignment: CDR1 KGHSH and CDR2 LQKENI. Trimming pared 5 bases from V and 1 base from J, leaving 12 bases between. The CDR3 coding sequence is TGTGCCAGCTCAAGCGAGGGGGGGTCCTACGAGCAGTACTTC. Its protein product is CASSSEGGSYEQYF.

A note on this clonotype: Compared with germline, one end of the junction differs, possibly owing to a read error. V and J are TRBV12-3 or TRBV12-4 and TRBJ2-7; D is ambiguous. The CDR3 is 12 amino acids. CDR3 sequence: CAISESTTEQYF. The CDR3 DNA reads TGTGCCATCAGTGAGTCGACGACAGAGCAGTACTTC.

This clonotype was counted a few times. The chain recombines TRBV7-2 with TRBJ1-2, with TRBD1 matching over 8 bases. The CDR3 covers 15 residues. Per germline, CDR1 SGHTA and CDR2 FQGNSA. The junction had 9 bases not matched to a gene; V was cut back by 1 base and J by 8 bases. The CDR3 loop reads CASSLGRQGAMGYTF. CDR3 in DNA: TGTGCCAGCAGCTTAGGGAGGCAGGGGGCAATGGGCTACACCTTC.

The rearrangement links TRBV29-1 to TRBJ2-4, with D maybe TRBD2 (5 bases). Germline CDR1 SQVTM, CDR2 ANQGSEA. CDR3 size: 14 residues. V was shortened by 7 bases and J by 0 bases, with 13 bases between the two germline ends. CDR3 in DNA: TGCAGCGCTCAAGAGGGATTAGCCAAAAACATTCAGTACTTC. Protein product: CSAQEGLAKNIQYF.

Worth noting for this clonotype: A single base separates this from a much larger clone, so it may be a read error. The J gene is TRBJ2-3, the V gene TRBV11-1; a possible D gene is TRBD1 (6 bases). V was shortened by 5 bases and J by 5 bases, with 8 bases between the two germline ends. Germline CDR1 SGHAT, CDR2 FQDESV (reference sequence). The CDR3 runs 12 residues. The CDR3 loop reads CASSKGGDTQYF. The CDR3, as DNA: TGTGCCAGCAGCAAAGGGGGAGATACGCAGTATTTT.